The rows below give T cell receptor beta chains drawn from one sample of a study of blood T cells in healthy people across ages. One entry per CDR3 protein results from TCRdb running MiXCR on the 5' RACE reads. The sample gives approximately 400,000 distinct CDR3 sequences, about 49% of which show up once; around 50% is in the top ten. Source material: blood. The origin of the receptors is a man aged 60 to 69 in good health. Each CDR3 is given with its conserved first and last residue. D genes are given only for firm matches. Clone sizes are given selectively: once, few, many, or a class where the clone is expanded.

cdr3_aa: CASSLRQAYGGYTF
cdr3_nt: TGTGCCAGCAGCTTGCGGCAGGCCTACGGTGGCTACACCTTC
clone_size: .
d_call: .
v_call: TRBV5-6
j_call: TRBJ1-2

cdr3_aa: CASSVAGGADTDTQYF
cdr3_nt: TGTGCCAGCAGCGTAGCAGGAGGGGCGGACACAGATACGCAGTATTTT
clone_size: .
d_call: .
v_call: TRBV9
j_call: TRBJ2-3

cdr3_aa: CSASLLARVLAYEQYF
cdr3_nt: TGCAGTGCTAGCCTCCTAGCGAGAGTGCTAGCCTACGAGCAGTACTTC
clone_size: few
d_call: .
v_call: TRBV20-1
j_call: TRBJ2-7

cdr3_aa: CASSQGGAYEQYF
cdr3_nt: TGTGCCAGCAGCCAAGGGGGCGCCTACGAGCAGTACTTC
clone_size: .
d_call: TRBD1
v_call: TRBV7-9
j_call: TRBJ2-7

cdr3_aa: CASSLEKQTGPSYNEQYF
cdr3_nt: TGTGCCAGCAGTCTCGAGAAGCAGACAGGTCCCTCCTACAATGAGCAGTACTTC
clone_size: few
d_call: .
v_call: TRBV12-3/TRBV12-4
j_call: TRBJ2-7

cdr3_aa: CATATRMETQYF
cdr3_nt: TGTGCCACCGCCACGAGGATGGAGACCCAGTACTTC
clone_size: many
d_call: .
v_call: TRBV7-9
j_call: TRBJ2-5

cdr3_aa: CANSHPSTGQGNQPQHF
cdr3_nt: TGTGCCAACAGCCACCCCAGTACGGGTCAAGGAAATCAGCCCCAGCATTTT
clone_size: .
d_call: .
v_call: TRBV4-2
j_call: TRBJ1-5

cdr3_aa: CSARDSFQRLTLGNEQYF
cdr3_nt: TGCAGTGCTAGAGATAGTTTCCAGCGACTGACCCTTGGCAATGAGCAGTACTTC
clone_size: .
d_call: .
v_call: TRBV20-1
j_call: TRBJ2-5

cdr3_aa: CASSLGLAASGEQHF
cdr3_nt: TGTGCCAGCAGCTTAGGACTAGCGGCTTCGGGGGAGCAGCACTTC
clone_size: .
d_call: TRBD2
v_call: TRBV7-2
j_call: TRBJ2-4

cdr3_aa: CAISGRLNTEAFF
cdr3_nt: TGTGCCATCAGTGGACGGTTGAACACTGAAGCTTTCTTT
clone_size: many
d_call: .
v_call: TRBV10-3
j_call: TRBJ1-1

cdr3_aa: CASSPSGVGTEAFF
cdr3_nt: TGCGCCAGCAGCCCTTCAGGGGTTGGTACTGAAGCTTTCTTT
clone_size: .
d_call: .
v_call: TRBV5-1
j_call: TRBJ1-1

cdr3_aa: CASSFDRASSYEQYF
cdr3_nt: TGTGCCAGCAGCTTCGACAGGGCCAGCTCCTACGAGCAGTACTTC
clone_size: few
d_call: TRBD1
v_call: TRBV7-2
j_call: TRBJ2-7

cdr3_aa: CASSEYDRDIQYF
cdr3_nt: TGCGCCAGCAGCGAATACGACAGAGACATTCAGTACTTC
clone_size: few
d_call: .
v_call: TRBV5-1
j_call: TRBJ2-4

cdr3_aa: CASSPNLGGGYGYTF
cdr3_nt: TGTGCCAGCAGCCCCAACCTGGGAGGCGGCTATGGCTACACCTTC
clone_size: .
d_call: .
v_call: TRBV7-2
j_call: TRBJ1-2

cdr3_aa: CASSPGGLIYEQYF
cdr3_nt: TGTGCCAGCAGCCCCGGGGGGTTGATCTACGAGCAGTACTTC
clone_size: .
d_call: TRBD2
v_call: TRBV7-2
j_call: TRBJ2-7

cdr3_aa: CAISVGGGDTQYF
cdr3_nt: TGTGCCATCAGTGTAGGAGGGGGAGATACGCAGTATTTT
clone_size: few
d_call: .
v_call: TRBV10-3
j_call: TRBJ2-3

cdr3_aa: CASSLAGTGAENEQYF
cdr3_nt: TGTGCTAGCAGCTTAGCTGGTACAGGGGCAGAGAATGAGCAGTACTTC
clone_size: .
d_call: TRBD1
v_call: TRBV7-7
j_call: TRBJ2-5

cdr3_aa: CASSQTDNEQFF
cdr3_nt: TGTGCCAGCAGCCAGACAGACAATGAGCAGTTCTTC
clone_size: .
d_call: .
v_call: TRBV3-1
j_call: TRBJ2-1

cdr3_aa: CASSLSLFLAGGSDTQYF
cdr3_nt: TGTGCCAGCAGTTTATCCTTATTCCTAGCGGGAGGCTCAGATACGCAGTATTTT
clone_size: .
d_call: TRBD2
v_call: TRBV27
j_call: TRBJ2-3

cdr3_aa: CASSPFFEDTQYF
cdr3_nt: TGTGCCAGCAGCCCGTTCTTCGAGGATACGCAGTATTTT
clone_size: .
d_call: .
v_call: TRBV7-9
j_call: TRBJ2-3

cdr3_aa: CASSHQRGQGIGYTF
cdr3_nt: TGTGCCAGCAGTCATCAGCGAGGCCAAGGGATTGGCTACACCTTC
clone_size: few
d_call: .
v_call: TRBV7-9
j_call: TRBJ1-2

cdr3_aa: CASSDPGMYTEAFF
cdr3_nt: TGTGCCAGCAGTGATCCAGGGATGTACACTGAAGCTTTCTTT
clone_size: .
d_call: .
v_call: TRBV6-1
j_call: TRBJ1-1